A selection of T cell receptor beta chains follows, all from one sample in a study of persistence of HIV-infected CD4 T cells. Assay used: immunoSEQ multiplex PCR; TCRdb lists only in-frame clones, some missing. Here the sample spans 35,000 to 55,000 clones, around 89% being singletons. The antigens of these receptors remain unknown. The sample in question was CD4+ T cells sorted from PBMCs after 18-hour stimulation, obtained from a patient who received antiretroviral therapy. Receptors originate from an adult woman with HIV who was CMV-seropositive. Each CDR3 is given with its conserved first and last residue. Fields, in order: clone size, J gene, V gene, D gene, CDR3 protein, CDR3 DNA. The D gene is left open where the match is weak. Where a row states a size, it is once, few, many or the class of an expanded clone; other rows omit it.

abundance: .
j_gene: TRBJ1-2
v_gene: TRBV2
d_gene: TRBD1
CDR3aa: CASIQDRREGYTF
CDR3nt: TGTGCCAGCATCCAGGACAGGCGGGAAGGCTACACCTTC

abundance: .
j_gene: TRBJ1-2
v_gene: TRBV5-1
d_gene: TRBD1
CDR3aa: CASSPTGTGVYGYTF
CDR3nt: TGCGCCAGCAGCCCTACCGGGACAGGGGTTTATGGCTACACCTTC

abundance: .
j_gene: TRBJ1-4
v_gene: TRBV27
d_gene: .
CDR3aa: CASRRRGQEKLFF
CDR3nt: TGTGCCAGTCGGAGGAGGGGACAAGAAAAACTGTTTTTT

abundance: .
j_gene: TRBJ1-2
v_gene: TRBV7-9
d_gene: .
CDR3aa: CASSLETYGYTF
CDR3nt: TGTGCCAGCAGCCTAGAAACGTATGGCTACACCTTC

abundance: .
j_gene: TRBJ1-5
v_gene: TRBV5-1
d_gene: .
CDR3aa: CASSLNTDGQPQHF
CDR3nt: TGCGCCAGCAGCTTAAACACTGACGGTCAGCCCCAGCATTTT

abundance: .
j_gene: TRBJ2-7
v_gene: TRBV6-5
d_gene: .
CDR3aa: CASSIPGLDYEQYF
CDR3nt: TGTGCCAGCAGTATTCCGGGGCTAGACTACGAGCAGTACTTC

abundance: once
j_gene: TRBJ2-3
v_gene: TRBV29-1
d_gene: TRBD1
CDR3aa: CSVEQGARRNTQYF
CDR3nt: TGCAGCGTGGAACAGGGGGCAAGAAGGAATACGCAGTATTTT

abundance: .
j_gene: TRBJ2-1
v_gene: TRBV14
d_gene: .
CDR3aa: CASSQAGTRQFF
CDR3nt: TGTGCCAGCAGCCAAGCGGGGACCCGGCAGTTCTTC

abundance: .
j_gene: TRBJ1-2
v_gene: TRBV19
d_gene: TRBD1
CDR3aa: CASRGLSENYGYTF
CDR3nt: TGTGCCAGCAGGGGGCTTTCTGAGAACTATGGCTACACCTTC

abundance: .
j_gene: TRBJ2-3
v_gene: TRBV5-4
d_gene: TRBD2
CDR3aa: CASSPTSGGAPDTQYF
CDR3nt: TGTGCCAGCAGCCCGACTAGCGGGGGGGCCCCAGATACGCAGTATTTT

abundance: once
j_gene: TRBJ2-5
v_gene: TRBV3-1/TRBV3-2
d_gene: TRBD2
CDR3aa: CASSQDWAGRATQYF
CDR3nt: TGTGCCAGCAGCCAAGATTGGGCAGGGAGGGCGACCCAGTACTTC

abundance: .
j_gene: TRBJ1-2
v_gene: TRBV7-8
d_gene: .
CDR3aa: CASSFPGVSYGYTF
CDR3nt: TGTGCCAGCAGCTTCCCAGGGGTTTCCTATGGCTACACCTTC